One and the same sample provided the 17 T cell receptor beta chains below, sequenced in a study of Graves' ophthalmopathy and Graves' hyperthyroidism. The TCR beta CDR3 regions underwent amplification from RNA transcripts. HTBI primers served in a first-round RT-PCR, which a second-round multiplex PCR followed. TCRdb ran MiXCR on the multiplex PCR reads and lists one entry per CDR3 protein. The sample has a few hundred thousand distinct CDR3 sequences, around 21% seen once; the top ten hold 2.5% to 3.5%. The sample comprised peripheral blood. These receptors were obtained from a young woman with stable Graves' hyperthyroidism.

The chain combines TRBV27 with TRBJ1-2; D might be TRBD1 (5 bases). CDR1 and CDR2 from the germline V gene are MNHEY and SMNVEV (reference sequence). With 3 bases removed from V and 8 bases from J, the gap between germline ends came to 16 bases. This CDR3 comprises 14 residues. Here the CDR3 DNA reads TGTGCCAGCAGTTTGCGGGGGACTGCACGAGGCTACACCTTC. Encoded protein: CASSLRGTARGYTF.

This clonotype was observed many times. J is TRBJ2-2 and V is TRBV15, with D possibly TRBD2 on 7 matching bases. V lost 0 bases and J 7 bases, leaving 15 bases between the germline ends. Germline V CDR1 and CDR2: LNHNV, YYDKDF (reference sequence). The CDR3 runs to 16 residues. CDR3 region: CATSRDKQGGNGELFF. The CDR3 DNA follows: TGTGCCACCAGCAGAGATAAACAGGGAGGGAACGGGGAGCTGTTTTTT.

About this clonotype itself: The CDR3 does not end in the conserved phenylalanine or tryptophan, so this is likely a read error. This sequence joins TRBV13 and TRBJ1-2, with D possibly TRBD1 on 6 matching bases. The length of the CDR3 is 14 residues. Germline V gene lookup returns CDR1 PRHDT and CDR2 FYEKMQ (reference sequence). V shed 4 bases and J shed 6 bases, with 15 bases lying between them. CDR3 in DNA: TGTGCCAGCAGCTCTCCGGGACACCCGGATGGCTACACCGTC. Translation: CASSSPGHPDGYTV.

There are many counts of this clonotype. Here the CDR3 DNA reads TGTGCCAGCAGTTACTCTTACTTAAGCTCCTACGAGCAGTACTTC. It is translated as CASSYSYLSSYEQYF. The chain employs TRBV6-5 and TRBJ2-7; D gene unclear. Trimming took off 0 bases at V and 0 bases at J, with 9 bases between the two ends. In germline, CDR1 is MNHEY, CDR2 SVGAGI. The CDR3 is made up of 15 amino acids.

This clonotype was seen many times. The V and J genes are TRBV20-1 and TRBJ2-7, with TRBD2 identical over 9 bases. Germline lookup yields CDR1 DFQATT and CDR2 SNEGSKA (reference sequence). J gave up 4 bases and V 0 bases, and 10 bases lay outside the gene matches. The CDR3 consists of 16 residues. The CDR3 protein is CSARDHLAGTPYEQYF. The DNA for the CDR3 is TGCAGTGCTAGAGATCACCTAGCGGGAACGCCATACGAGCAGTACTTC.

This clonotype was seen ten or more times. The chain is built from TRBV6-1 and TRBJ1-3; 8 bases are a match to TRBD1. The CDR3 contains 15 residues. Germline CDR1 and CDR2: MNHNS and SASEGT. Losses at the gene ends were 6 bases for V and 4 bases for J; bases not matched to a gene: 8. CDR3 in amino acids: CASRSDRVSGNTIYF. The CDR3 nucleotides are TGTGCCAGCAGGTCGGACAGGGTGTCCGGAAACACCATATATTTT.

The gene calls are TRBV18 and TRBJ1-2; TRBD1 might be the D (5 bases). Germline values: CDR1 KGHSH, CDR2 LQKENI. Trimming removed 3 bases at V and 6 bases at J, with 17 bases between. The CDR3 consists of 15 residues. This chain's CDR3 is CASSPFRDPGDGYTF. Here the CDR3 DNA reads TGTGCCAGCTCACCTTTCCGGGACCCCGGTGATGGCTACACCTTC.

The chain links TRBV6-1 to TRBJ2-7; 13 nucleotides match TRBD2. This CDR3 has 16 residues. The junction had 10 bases not matched to a gene; V was cut back by 8 bases and J by 3 bases. The germline V gene has CDR1 MNHNS and CDR2 SASEGT. CDR3 nucleotide sequence: TGTGCCAGCCTCTACGGACTAGCGGGAGATCTCTACGAGCAGTACTTC. Translated: CASLYGLAGDLYEQYF.

This clonotype was seen more than once but under ten times. The chain couples TRBV6-1 to TRBJ2-7, with D possibly TRBD2 on 5 matching bases. The CDR3 is 15 amino acids. The germline V and J ends were trimmed by 1 base and 0 bases, with 10 bases remaining between them. In germline, CDR1 is MNHNS, CDR2 SASEGT. The CDR3 loop reads CASSEGAGSSYEQYF. In DNA form, the CDR3 reads TGTGCCAGCAGTGAAGGGGCTGGGAGCTCCTACGAGCAGTACTTC.

The chain couples TRBV12-3 or TRBV12-4 to TRBJ2-5; D perhaps matches TRBD1 (5 bases). The CDR3 extends over 14 amino acids. V was shortened by 4 bases and J by 3 bases, with 12 bases between the two germline ends. The CDR3 loop reads CASSYTGTKETQYF. The CDR3 nucleotides are TGTGCCAGCAGTTATACAGGAACCAAAGAGACCCAGTACTTC.

The rearrangement links TRBV4-1 to TRBJ2-7, with 8 nucleotides matching TRBD1. This CDR3 is 14 amino acids long. Per germline, CDR1 MGHRA and CDR2 YSYEKL. V shed 4 bases, J shed 5 bases, and the junction held 7 bases outside the gene matches. CDR3 loop: CASSPWQGADEQYF. CDR3 bases: TGCGCCAGCAGCCCCTGGCAGGGGGCAGACGAGCAGTACTTC.

In this sample, this clonotype turned up many times. Sequence at one end of the junction differs from germline and may be a read error. The chain links TRBV3-1 to TRBJ2-7; D gene unclear. Germline-derived CDR1 and CDR2 are LGHDT and YNNKEL (reference sequence). This CDR3 spans 12 amino acids. DNA of the CDR3: TGTGCCAGCAGCCAGGGCGAGACAAAGCCGGACTTC. This gives the protein CASSQGETKPDF.

This clonotype showed up many times. The chain recombines TRBV6-5 with TRBJ1-1; 7 bases match TRBD1. The V and J ends lost 4 bases and 1 base, in that order; junction bases with no gene match: 6. The CDR3 sequence is 15 residues long. From germline, CDR1 is MNHEY and CDR2 SVGAGI. The DNA for the CDR3 is TGTGCCAGCAGTTCCGAAACAGGGGCGAACACTGAAGCTTTCTTT. Amino acid sequence: CASSSETGANTEAFF.

This sequence joins TRBV27 and TRBJ1-2; tentative D call: TRBD1 (5 bases). The CDR3 is 15 amino acids. The V gene lost 2 bases and the J gene lost 0 bases, with 10 bases spanning the gap. The germline V gene encodes CDR1 MNHEY and CDR2 SMNVEV (reference sequence). The DNA of the CDR3 is TGTGCCAGCAGTTTACGCAGGGCCTCTAACTATGGCTACACCTTC. This codes for CASSLRRASNYGYTF.

The rearrangement uses TRBV6-1 and TRBJ1-6, with TRBD1 as a possible D gene (6 bases). The V end was cut by 8 bases, the J end by 4 bases, with 9 bases between. CDR3 length: 13 amino acids. Germline lookup yields CDR1 MNHNS and CDR2 SASEGT. CDR3 amino acids: CASFRGYNSPLHF. As DNA, the CDR3 is TGTGCCAGCTTCAGGGGTTATAATTCACCCCTCCACTTT.

This clonotype was seen a handful of times. The chain uses TRBV11-2 and TRBJ2-7; the D gene is possibly TRBD2 (6 bases). The length of the CDR3 is 16 residues. From germline, CDR1 is SGHAT and CDR2 FQNNGV. The ends were cut back, 5 bases at V and 1 base at J, with 18 bases in the middle. The DNA of the CDR3 is TGTGCCAGCAGCCCTGACGCTAGCGCCTCTTCCTACGAGCAGTACTTC. Encoded protein: CASSPDASASSYEQYF. Full variable domain (missing parts from reference TRBV11-2 and TRBJ2-7): EAGVAQSPRYKIIEKRQSVAFWCNPISGHATLYWYQQILGQGPKLLIQFQNNGVVDDSQLPKDRFSAERLKGVDSTLKIQPAKLEDSAVYLCASSPDASASSYEQYFGPGTRLTVT.

The gene calls are TRBV28 and TRBJ2-7, with D uncertain. Deletions cut 2 bases from V and 0 bases from J, with 14 bases between. This CDR3 is 16 amino acids long. Germline V gene lookup returns CDR1 MDHEN and CDR2 SYDVKM. CDR3 in DNA: TGTGCCAGCAGTTTAACGGGCGACTCCAGCTCCTACGAGCAGTACTTC. It specifies CASSLTGDSSSYEQYF. Together with reference TRBV28 and TRBJ2-7, the CDR3 gives the full variable domain: DVKVTQSSRYLVKRTGEKVFLECVQDMDHENMFWYRQDPGLGLRLIYFSYDVKMKEKGDIPEGYSVSREKKERFSLILESASTNQTSMYLCASSLTGDSSSYEQYFGPGTRLTVT.